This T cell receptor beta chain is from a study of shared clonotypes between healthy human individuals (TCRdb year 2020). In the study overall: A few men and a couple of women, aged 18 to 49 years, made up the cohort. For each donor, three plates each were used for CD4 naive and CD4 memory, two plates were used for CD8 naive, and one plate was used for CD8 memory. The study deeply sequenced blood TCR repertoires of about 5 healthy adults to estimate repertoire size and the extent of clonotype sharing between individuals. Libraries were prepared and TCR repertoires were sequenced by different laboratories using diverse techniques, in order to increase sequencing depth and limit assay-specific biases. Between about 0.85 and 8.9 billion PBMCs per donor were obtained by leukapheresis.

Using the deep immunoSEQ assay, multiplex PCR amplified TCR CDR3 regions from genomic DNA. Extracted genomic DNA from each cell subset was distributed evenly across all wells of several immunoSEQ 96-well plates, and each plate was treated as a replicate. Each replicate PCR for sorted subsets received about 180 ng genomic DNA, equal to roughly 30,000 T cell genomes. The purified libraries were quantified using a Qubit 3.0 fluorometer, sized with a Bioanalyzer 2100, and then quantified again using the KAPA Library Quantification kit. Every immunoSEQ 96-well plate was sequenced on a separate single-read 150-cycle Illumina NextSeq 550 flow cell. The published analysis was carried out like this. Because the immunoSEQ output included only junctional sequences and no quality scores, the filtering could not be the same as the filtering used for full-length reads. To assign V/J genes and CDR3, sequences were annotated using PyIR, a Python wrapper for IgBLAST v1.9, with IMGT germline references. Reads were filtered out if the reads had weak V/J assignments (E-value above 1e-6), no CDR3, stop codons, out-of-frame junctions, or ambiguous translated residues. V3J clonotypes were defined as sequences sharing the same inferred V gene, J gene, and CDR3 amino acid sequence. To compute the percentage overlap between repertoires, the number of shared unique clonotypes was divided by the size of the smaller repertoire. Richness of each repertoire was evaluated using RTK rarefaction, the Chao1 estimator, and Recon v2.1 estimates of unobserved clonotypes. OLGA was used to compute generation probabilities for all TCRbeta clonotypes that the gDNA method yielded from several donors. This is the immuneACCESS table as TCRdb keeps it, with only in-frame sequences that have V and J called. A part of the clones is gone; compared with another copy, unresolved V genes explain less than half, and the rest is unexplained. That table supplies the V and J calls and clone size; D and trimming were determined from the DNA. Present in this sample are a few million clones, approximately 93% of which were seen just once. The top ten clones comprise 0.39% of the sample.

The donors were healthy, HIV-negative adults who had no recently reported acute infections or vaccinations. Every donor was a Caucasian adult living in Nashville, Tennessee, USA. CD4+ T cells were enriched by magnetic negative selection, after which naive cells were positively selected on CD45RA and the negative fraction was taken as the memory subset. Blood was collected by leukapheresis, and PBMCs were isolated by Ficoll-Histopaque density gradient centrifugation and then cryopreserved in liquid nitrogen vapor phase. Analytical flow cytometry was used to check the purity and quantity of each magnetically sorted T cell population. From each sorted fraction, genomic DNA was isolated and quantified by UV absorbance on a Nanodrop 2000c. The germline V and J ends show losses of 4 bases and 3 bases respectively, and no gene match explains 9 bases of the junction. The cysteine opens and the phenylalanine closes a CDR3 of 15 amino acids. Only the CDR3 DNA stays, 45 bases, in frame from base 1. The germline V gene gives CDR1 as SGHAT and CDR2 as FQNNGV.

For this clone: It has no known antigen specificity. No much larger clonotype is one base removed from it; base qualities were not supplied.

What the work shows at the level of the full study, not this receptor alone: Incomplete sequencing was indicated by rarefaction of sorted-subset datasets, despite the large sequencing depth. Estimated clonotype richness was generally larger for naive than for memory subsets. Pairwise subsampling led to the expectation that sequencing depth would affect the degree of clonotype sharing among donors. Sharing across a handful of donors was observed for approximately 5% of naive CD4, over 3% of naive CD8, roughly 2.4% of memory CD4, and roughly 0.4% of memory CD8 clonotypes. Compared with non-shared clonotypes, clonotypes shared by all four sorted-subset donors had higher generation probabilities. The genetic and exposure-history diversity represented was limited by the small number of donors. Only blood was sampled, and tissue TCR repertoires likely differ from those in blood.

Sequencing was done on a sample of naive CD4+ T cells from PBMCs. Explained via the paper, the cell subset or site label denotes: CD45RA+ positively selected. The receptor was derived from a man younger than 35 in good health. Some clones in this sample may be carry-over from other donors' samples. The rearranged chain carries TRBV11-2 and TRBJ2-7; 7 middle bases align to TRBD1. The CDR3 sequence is CASSSSTGPNYEQYF. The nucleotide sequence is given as TGTGCCAGCAGCTCTTCGACAGGGCCCAACTACGAGCAGTACTTC.